This is a list of T cell receptor beta chains from one sample in a study of blood T cells in healthy people across ages. TCRdb used MiXCR to reprocess the 5' RACE reads, holding one entry per CDR3 protein. Here the sample spans approximately 730,000 distinct CDR3 sequences, roughly 41% being singletons. Sequenced material: blood. These receptor sequences come from a woman aged 55 to 70 in good health. The CDR3 runs from the conserved cysteine through the conserved F or W. A D gene is named only where the DNA matches it firmly. Expanded clones are given a class, and other clones once, few, many or no size at all.

NA	TRBV12-3/TRBV12-4	13	TRBJ2-5	NA	TGTGCCGGCAGGGCTACAGAGACCGAGACCCAGTACTTC	CAGRATETETQYF
NA	TRBV12-3/TRBV12-4	14	TRBJ2-7	NA	TGTGCCAGCAGTCTAACCCTCGGGGCTTACGAGCAGTACTTC	CASSLTLGAYEQYF
NA	TRBV28	12	TRBJ1-1	NA	TGTGCCAGCCTCATGGGGGGCGCTGAAGCTTTCTTT	CASLMGGAEAFF
NA	TRBV3-1	14	TRBJ2-5	few	TGTGCCAGCAGCCCAAAGTGGGACGAAGGGACCCAGTACTTC	CASSPKWDEGTQYF
TRBD1	TRBV5-1	14	TRBJ1-1	NA	TGCGCCAGCAACGCACAGGGGGCGCTGACTGAAGCTTTCTTT	CASNAQGALTEAFF
NA	TRBV6-2/TRBV6-3	15	TRBJ2-1	NA	TGTGCCAGCAGTATGGACCACCTTTCCTACAATGAGCAGTTCTTC	CASSMDHLSYNEQFF
TRBD2	TRBV9	16	TRBJ2-7	NA	TGTGCCAGCAGCGTACACCCTAGCGGGAGGGCCCACGAGCAGTACTTC	CASSVHPSGRAHEQYF
NA	TRBV5-1	14	TRBJ1-4	NA	TGCGCCAGTCGACCGGGGGGATTAAATGAAAAACTGTTTTTT	CASRPGGLNEKLFF
NA	TRBV5-6	13	TRBJ2-1	many	TGTGCCAGCAGCAGGACAGTTAACAATGAGCAGTTCTTC	CASSRTVNNEQFF
NA	TRBV10-3	13	TRBJ2-7	few	TGTGCCATCAAGGGTGACAGTAACTACGAGCAGTACTTC	CAIKGDSNYEQYF
TRBD1	TRBV24-1	14	TRBJ1-5	few	TGTGCCACCAGTGCCACAGGGGTAGAGAAGCCCCAGCATTTT	CATSATGVEKPQHF
NA	TRBV20-1	14	TRBJ1-2	many	TGCAGTGCTCTCGAGGGGGGGACTAACTATGGCTACACCTTC	CSALEGGTNYGYTF
TRBD2	TRBV19	15	TRBJ2-1	few	TGTGCCAGCAAAATTCAAGCGGGGAAACATAATGAGCAGTTCTTC	CASKIQAGKHNEQFF
NA	TRBV4-3	14	TRBJ2-7	NA	TGCGCCAGCAGCCAAGATAACAGGGCCTACGAGCAGTACTTC	CASSQDNRAYEQYF
NA	TRBV6-1	15	TRBJ1-3	NA	TGTGCCAGCAGGACCCATTGGGGCTCTGGAAACACCATATATTTT	CASRTHWGSGNTIYF
NA	TRBV18	12	TRBJ1-2	few	TGTGCCAGCTCACCAGGGTCGGTTGGCTACACCTTC	CASSPGSVGYTF
NA	TRBV7-3	14	TRBJ2-5	NA	TGTGCCAGCAGCCCGGGTGGGGCGCAGGAGACCCAGTACTTC	CASSPGGAQETQYF
NA	TRBV2	11	TRBJ1-2	NA	TGTGCCAGCAGTCAGACGGGTGGCTACACCTTC	CASSQTGGYTF
NA	TRBV5-5	15	TRBJ2-4	NA	TGTGCCAGCCGTAAGGGGAGTGGCGCCAAAAACATTCAGTACTTC	CASRKGSGAKNIQYF
TRBD1	TRBV30	13	TRBJ1-2	few	TGTGCCTGGAAGATGACAGGGGTCTATGGCTACACCTTC	CAWKMTGVYGYTF
NA	TRBV28	15	TRBJ2-6	few	TGTGCCAGCAGTTCCATAAGCTCTGGGGCCAACGTCCTGACTTTC	CASSSISSGANVLTF
NA	TRBV7-3	18	TRBJ2-7	NA	TGTGCCAGCAGCTTAAGGCCAAACCCCCGGGACGGATACTACGAGCAGTACTTC	CASSLRPNPRDGYYEQYF
NA	TRBV7-9	15	TRBJ2-5	NA	TGTGCCAGCAGCCCCAGGGGTCGCCGTCAAGAGACCCAGTACTTC	CASSPRGRRQETQYF
TRBD2	TRBV7-9	16	TRBJ2-1	NA	TGTGCCAGCAGCTTAGAATTGGCTAGCGGGGTAGGTGAGCAGTTCTTC	CASSLELASGVGEQFF
TRBD1	TRBV12-3/TRBV12-4	14	TRBJ1-6	NA	TGTGCCAGCAGGAGTGGGACAGCTAATTCACCCCTCCACTTT	CASRSGTANSPLHF
TRBD2	TRBV11-2	15	TRBJ2-5	NA	TGTGCCAGCAGCCCCGGGACTAGCGGGGGTGTTGAGCAGTACTTC	CASSPGTSGGVEQYF
NA	TRBV13	14	TRBJ2-5	NA	TGTGTCAGCAGCCGGGGTCCGCGGGGAGAGACCCAGTACTTC	CVSSRGPRGETQYF
TRBD1	TRBV4-1	18	TRBJ1-4	NA	TGCGCCAGCAGCCAAGACGTTACCAGGACAGGGTGGGATGAAAAACTGTTTTTT	CASSQDVTRTGWDEKLFF
TRBD1	TRBV27	15	TRBJ2-7	NA	TGTGCCAGCAGGCCCGCCGGGACAGGGATCTACGAGCAGTACTTC	CASRPAGTGIYEQYF
TRBD2	TRBV12-3/TRBV12-4	16	TRBJ2-1	few	TGTGCCAGCAGTGAAACAGCGGGGGGATTGTACAATGAGCAGTTCTTC	CASSETAGGLYNEQFF
TRBD2	TRBV2	15	TRBJ2-1	NA	TGTGCCAGCAAGTCGGGCGGGAGGTCCTACAATGAGCAGTTCTTC	CASKSGGRSYNEQFF
TRBD1	TRBV25-1	15	TRBJ1-5	few	TGTGCCAGCAGTGGCGGGACAGGGGGCGGTCAGCCCCAGCATTTT	CASSGGTGGGQPQHF
TRBD2	TRBV29-1	16	TRBJ2-1	many	TGCAGCGCCGGGGGACTAGCGGGAGGTAGGAAAGATGAGCAGTTCTTC	CSAGGLAGGRKDEQFF
TRBD2	TRBV12-3/TRBV12-4	17	TRBJ2-1	NA	TGTGCCAGCAGTCCCGGGACTAGCGGGAGGGCCCACAATGAGCAGTTCTTC	CASSPGTSGRAHNEQFF
NA	TRBV5-8	13	TRBJ1-1	few	TGTGCCAGCAGCCTACTACGGGGCACTGAAGCTTTCTTT	CASSLLRGTEAFF
NA	TRBV3-1	14	TRBJ2-3	many	TGTGCCAGCAGCCCCCTAGCAGGATCAGATACGCAGTATTTT	CASSPLAGSDTQYF
NA	TRBV7-2	14	TRBJ2-1	NA	TGTGCCAGCAGCTTACTGGGAACCTACAATAAGCAGTTCTTC	CASSLLGTYNKQFF
NA	TRBV20-1	15	TRBJ2-1	NA	TGCAGTGCAAGAGCCGGGACTGGGGACTACAATGAGCAGTTCTTC	CSARAGTGDYNEQFF
NA	TRBV24-1	13	TRBJ2-5	NA	TGTGCCACCAGTGATTGGCAGAAAGAGACCCAGTACTTC	CATSDWQKETQYF
NA	TRBV9	13	TRBJ2-7	NA	TGTGCCAGCAGCGTAGGGAGCCAATCAGGGCAGTACTTC	CASSVGSQSGQYF
TRBD1	TRBV2	15	TRBJ1-3	NA	TGTGCCAGCAGTGTGGGACAGGTCTCTGGAAACACCATATATTTT	CASSVGQVSGNTIYF
TRBD2	TRBV7-2	15	TRBJ2-7	few	TGTGCCAGCAGCCGAGGACTAGCGGGGTCCGGCGAGCAGTACTTC	CASSRGLAGSGEQYF
NA	TRBV6-6	13	TRBJ1-1	NA	TGTGCCAGCAGTTACTCGAAGGCGATTGAAGCTTTCTTT	CASSYSKAIEAFF
NA	TRBV25-1	14	TRBJ2-5	NA	TGTGCCAGCAGTGACAGCTCCTACCAAGAGACCCAGTACTTC	CASSDSSYQETQYF
NA	TRBV12-5	16	TRBJ2-7	NA	TGTGCTAGTGGTTTGGTTGGTCAGGGGCGAAACTACGAGCAGTACTTC	CASGLVGQGRNYEQYF
TRBD1	TRBV18	15	TRBJ2-7	few	TGTGCCAGCTCACCACCGGGACAGTCCCGCTACGAGCAGTACTTC	CASSPPGQSRYEQYF
TRBD2	TRBV4-3	15	TRBJ2-7	few	TGCGCCAGCAGCCAGTCGGGCGGGAGCTCCTACGAGCAGTACTTC	CASSQSGGSSYEQYF
NA	TRBV20-1	13	TRBJ1-1	once	TGCAGTGCTAGAAGGGTTATGAACACTGAAGCTTTCTTT	CSARRVMNTEAFF
NA	TRBV25-1	15	TRBJ1-2	NA	TGTGCCAGCAGTGAATGGGCGGGGCCTAACTATGGCTACACCTTC	CASSEWAGPNYGYTF
NA	TRBV12-3/TRBV12-4	15	TRBJ2-3	few	TGTGCCAGCAGAAACTCGGGGACTAGCACAGATACGCAGTATTTT	CASRNSGTSTDTQYF
TRBD2	TRBV6-2/TRBV6-3	18	TRBJ2-7	NA	TGTGCCAGCAGTTACGACGGGTCCGCGGGAGTGGGGCCCTACGAGCAGTACTTC	CASSYDGSAGVGPYEQYF
TRBD1	TRBV15	17	TRBJ2-1	NA	TGTGCCACCAGCAGGCTACCGGGACAGGGGGCGGTCAATGAGCAGTTCTTC	CATSRLPGQGAVNEQFF
NA	TRBV4-1	16	TRBJ2-3	NA	TGCGCCAGCAGCCAAGAGAGGTGGGGGGGCACAGATACGCAGTATTTT	CASSQERWGGTDTQYF
NA	TRBV6-2/TRBV6-3	13	TRBJ2-7	NA	TGTGCCAGCGTATCGGGAGACGCCTACGAGCAGTACTTC	CASVSGDAYEQYF
TRBD2	TRBV10-3	14	TRBJ2-1	NA	TGTGCCATCAAGGGCGGGGGGTCCTACAATGAGCAGTTCTTC	CAIKGGGSYNEQFF